Described below is a single TCR beta chain sequence and its context. CDR3 length equals 19 residues. Germline V gives CDR1 SNHLY, CDR2 FYNNEI. Losses at the gene ends were 0 bases for V and 1 base for J; bases not matched to a gene: 10. These data are taken from a study of blood T cells in healthy people across ages. Combining a sample-barcoded 5' primer with a J-beta primer mix, a second PCR ran for roughly 6 to 12 cycles. TCRdb redid the calling of the 5' RACE reads with MiXCR, one entry per CDR3 protein. The profile shows around 1,100,000 distinct CDR3 sequences, 35% to 40% of them singletons. The sequence came from a man aged 18 to 35 in good health. The chain couples TRBV2 to TRBJ1-5, with 9 bases fitting TRBD1. Sequencing was carried out using blood. The CDR3, as DNA: TGTGCCAGCAGTGAAGCGCTTCAGGGACAGGGTAGGAGCAATCAGCCCCAGCATTTT. This encodes CASSEALQGQGRSNQPQHF.